The 32 T cell receptor beta chains listed next were all sequenced from one sample in a study of blood T cell repertoires in COVID-19. The table came from immunoSEQ multiplex PCR; TCRdb's copy has only in-frame clones and leaves some out. The sample records 150,000 to 200,000 clones, 60% to 80% being singletons. Sequenced input: peripheral blood. Source of these receptors: a woman between 70 and 85 years old with acute or convalescent COVID-19.

V gene TRBV7-2 combines with J gene TRBJ2-5; TRBD2 matches 13 bases. Germline CDR1 SGHTA, CDR2 FQGNSA. V shed 7 bases, J shed 2 bases, and the junction held 7 bases outside the gene matches. The CDR3 totals 16 residues. CDR3 bases: TGTGCCAGCACTAGGACTAGCGGGAGTAGGCAAGAGACCCAGTACTTC. Translation: CASTRTSGSRQETQYF. Full variable domain (rest looked up from reference TRBV7-2 and TRBJ2-5): GAGVSQSPSNKVTEKGKDVELRCDPISGHTALYWYRQSLGQGLEFLIYFQGNSAPDKSGLPSDRFSAERTGGSVSTLTIQRTQQEDSAVYLCASTRTSGSRQETQYFGPGTRLLVL.

The chain combines TRBV6-1 with TRBJ1-5, with D unresolved. The CDR3 consists of 14 residues. V lost 2 bases, J lost 5 bases, and 10 bases lay in between. The germline V gene has CDR1 MNHNS and CDR2 SASEGT. CDR3 in amino acids: CASSETLPYQPQHF. CDR3 bases: TGTGCCAGCAGTGAAACATTGCCGTATCAGCCCCAGCATTTT.

This rearrangement joins TRBV6-6 to TRBJ2-4; TRBD1 is a possible D gene (5 bases). From germline, CDR1 is MNHNY and CDR2 SVGAGI (reference sequence). The CDR3 is 15 residues long. V was pared by 6 bases and J by 8 bases, with 20 bases between. This CDR3 reads CASRKERAGSDIQYF. CDR3 in DNA: TGTGCCAGCAGAAAGGAACGGGCAGGGTCGGACATTCAGTACTTC.

This sequence joins TRBV29-1 and TRBJ2-3, with D uncertain. V lost 7 bases, J lost 7 bases, and 12 bases lay in between. The length of the CDR3 is 11 residues. The germline V gene encodes CDR1 SQVTM and CDR2 ANQGSEA. In nucleotides, the CDR3 is TGCAGCGCCCCTCTCGCGAATACGCAGTATTTT. This encodes CSAPLANTQYF.

The V call is TRBV7-9, the J call TRBJ2-1; TRBD2 matches 9 bases. V was clipped by 5 bases and J by 5 bases; unmatched bases: 10. The CDR3 contains 16 residues. CDR1 SEHNR and CDR2 FQNEAQ come from the germline V gene (reference sequence). For the CDR3, the DNA is TGTGCCAGCAGCCCTCACTCTAGCGGGACCGACAATGAGCAGTTCTTC. It codes for CASSPHSSGTDNEQFF.

This sequence joins TRBV2 and TRBJ2-6, with 10 bases aligning to TRBD1. The CDR3 covers 17 residues. V lost 8 bases to trimming and J lost 2 bases; unmatched junction nucleotides: 9. Germline V gene data show CDR1 as SNHLY and CDR2 as FYNNEI. CDR3 DNA sequence: TGTGCCAGCGCGGTGGGACAGGGGAACCCTGGGGCCAACGTCCTGACTTTC. It yields the protein CASAVGQGNPGANVLTF.

The genes are TRBV5-4 and TRBJ2-5, with 8 nucleotides matching TRBD2. The CDR3 totals 15 residues. Germline V gene data show CDR1 as SGHNT and CDR2 as YYREEE (reference sequence). Trimming at V came to 2 bases and at J to 4 bases, leaving 7 bases not matched to a gene. The CDR3 loop reads CASSLREGRGETQYF. CDR3 coding DNA: TGTGCCAGCAGCTTACGGGAGGGAAGGGGAGAGACCCAGTACTTC. Supplemented by reference TRBV5-4 and TRBJ2-5, the full variable domain reads ETGVTQSPTHLIKTRGQQVTLRCSSQSGHNTVSWYQQALGQGPQFIFQYYREEENGRGNFPPRFSGLQFPNYSSELNVNALELDDSALYLCASSLREGRGETQYFGPGTRLLVL.

This CDR3 reads CASHGATFYGYTF. CDR3 in DNA: TGTGCCAGTCATGGAGCCACCTTCTATGGCTACACCTTC. The V and J genes are TRBV10-3 and TRBJ1-2; unclear D gene. The CDR3 spans 13 residues. V was shortened by 10 bases and J by 4 bases, with 16 bases between the two germline ends. Germline CDR1 ENHRY, CDR2 SYGVKD.

The rearrangement uses TRBV6-4 and TRBJ2-1; D perhaps matches TRBD2 (6 bases). V was pared by 11 bases and J by 8 bases, with 16 bases between. CDR3 length: 12 amino acids. CDR1 and CDR2 from the germline V gene are MRHNA and SNTAGT. The CDR3 DNA is TGTGCCCTCGAGCAGGGAGGATATGAGCAGTTCTTC. Its translation is CALEQGGYEQFF.

The rearrangement links TRBV4-1 to TRBJ1-4; no clear D. Germline V gene data show CDR1 as MGHRA and CDR2 as YSYEKL. Trimming took 6 bases from V and 5 from J, leaving 13 bases between them. The length of the CDR3 is 14 residues. Written as DNA, the CDR3 is TGCGCCAGCAGTCCGGGTTTTTGGAATGAAAAACTGTTTTTT. As protein: CASSPGFWNEKLFF.

This clone was seen more than once but under ten times. The rearrangement links TRBV5-1 to TRBJ2-7, with D perhaps TRBD1 (6 bases). Per the germline V gene, CDR1 is SGHRS and CDR2 is YFSETQ. CDR3 length equals 16 residues. Trimming stripped 0 bases from V and 6 bases from J, with 19 bases between. The CDR3 DNA follows: TGCGCCAGCAGCTTGGACAACGGACAGCTTTCGTCCGAGCAGTACTTC. It is translated as CASSLDNGQLSSEQYF.

V gene TRBV12-5 combines with J gene TRBJ1-5; 7 bases fit TRBD1. The CDR3 spans 14 residues. Trimming removed 5 bases from V and 3 bases from J; junction bases left unmatched: 4. The germline gives CDR1 LGHNT, CDR2 FRNRAP. CDR3 in amino acids: CASGLGQSNQPQHF. DNA for the CDR3: TGTGCTAGTGGTCTGGGACAGTCCAATCAGCCCCAGCATTTT.

This chain links TRBV27 with TRBJ2-5; TRBD1 aligns across 8 bases. CDR1 MNHEY and CDR2 SMNVEV come from the germline V gene (reference sequence). With 5 bases clipped from V and 1 base from J, the junction kept 18 bases outside the gene matches. The CDR3 spans 19 residues. The CDR3 loop reads CASSAKDRVALGVQETQYF. In DNA form, the CDR3 reads TGTGCCAGCAGTGCCAAGGACAGGGTAGCACTGGGGGTCCAAGAGACCCAGTACTTC.

The CDR3 DNA sequence: TGTGCCAGCCGGGACTACGCATATGAGCAGTTCTTC. Translated: CASRDYAYEQFF. The chain carries TRBV5-5 and TRBJ2-1; 7 nucleotides align to TRBD2. V gave up 7 bases and J gave up 8 bases; unmatched junction bases: 6. The CDR3 spans 12 residues. Germline CDR1 and CDR2: SGHKS and YYEKEE (reference sequence). The entire variable domain, with the rest obtained from reference TRBV5-5 and TRBJ2-1, is as follows: DAGVTQSPTHLIKTRGQQVTLRCSPISGHKSVSWYQQVLGQGPQFIFQYYEKEERGRGNFPDRFSARQFPNYSSELNVNALLLGDSALYLCASRDYAYEQFFGPGTRLTVL.

The chain joins TRBV19 to TRBJ1-1, with D unclear. The CDR3 is made up of 15 amino acids. The germline V gene encodes CDR1 LNHDA and CDR2 SQIVND (reference sequence). V dropped 3 bases and J dropped 2 bases, with 13 bases sitting between them. The CDR3 is CASSMRAAGNTEAFF. The CDR3 DNA is TGTGCCAGTAGTATGAGGGCCGCAGGAAACACTGAAGCTTTCTTT.

J is TRBJ2-4 and V is TRBV19, with TRBD2 matching over 9 bases. Germline V CDR1 and CDR2: LNHDA, SQIVND (reference sequence). The CDR3 extends over 13 amino acids. V lost 3 bases and J lost 7; bases outside the gene matches: 1. The chain's CDR3 is CASSISGSNIQYF. The CDR3 coding sequence is TGTGCCAGTAGTATTAGCGGGAGTAACATTCAGTACTTC.

The chain recombines TRBV11-2 with TRBJ1-1; TRBD1 might be the D (5 bases). The germline V gene has CDR1 SGHAT and CDR2 FQNNGV. Deletions cut 5 bases from V and 1 base from J, with 14 bases between. This CDR3 has 15 residues. Here the CDR3 DNA reads TGTGCCAGCAGCCCCCGCCGGGGGACGAACACTGAAGCTTTCTTT. Translated: CASSPRRGTNTEAFF.

J is TRBJ2-1 and V is TRBV3-1 (or the pseudogene TRBV3-2), with 10 bases lining up with TRBD2. V lost 0 bases, J lost 10 bases, and 9 bases stayed unmatched. The CDR3 spans 16 residues. Germline CDR1 is LGHDT and CDR2 is YNNKEL (reference sequence). The CDR3 sequence: CASSQDSSGSLREQFF. In DNA, the CDR3 is TGTGCCAGCAGCCAAGACTCTAGCGGGAGTTTACGGGAGCAGTTCTTC.

The chain joins TRBV7-9 to TRBJ1-1; D possibly corresponds to TRBD1 (6 bases). This CDR3 has 15 residues. V was cut by 2 bases and J by 5 bases, with 15 bases left in between. Looked up from germline, CDR1 is SEHNR and CDR2 is FQNEAQ (reference sequence). The CDR3 is CASSLTGVQGTEAFF. CDR3 coding DNA: TGTGCCAGCAGCTTAACCGGGGTCCAGGGGACTGAAGCTTTCTTT.

The rearrangement uses TRBV18 and TRBJ1-1; no reliable D call. The length of the CDR3 is 13 residues. Deletions cut 4 bases from V and 1 base from J, with 7 bases between. CDR1 and CDR2 (germline): KGHSH, LQKENI. CDR3 in amino acids: CASSLGGNTEAFF. The DNA for the CDR3 is TGTGCCAGCTCACTCGGCGGGAACACTGAAGCTTTCTTT.

The chain carries TRBV29-1 and TRBJ1-1; 7 bases match TRBD1. Germline lookup yields CDR1 SQVTM and CDR2 ANQGSEA. The CDR3 spans 13 residues. V lost 7 bases, J lost 3 bases, and 8 bases stayed unmatched. The CDR3 spells CSARQGGDTEAFF. For the CDR3, the DNA is TGCAGCGCCCGCCAGGGGGGCGACACTGAAGCTTTCTTT.

In its sample, this clone was seen a few times. The genes are TRBV2 and TRBJ1-2; 7 bases agree with TRBD1. The CDR3 runs 14 residues. V shed 4 bases and J 2 bases; nucleotides not matched to a gene: 4. Germline lookup yields CDR1 SNHLY and CDR2 FYNNEI. CDR3 nucleotides: TGTGCCAGCAGTGGCCTGACAGGGAACTATGGCTACACCTTC. Its protein product is CASSGLTGNYGYTF.

The rearrangement links TRBV6-6 to TRBJ1-2; 8 bases are shared with TRBD1. Germline trimming cut 6 bases from V and 7 bases from J; bases unmatched to any gene: 7. The CDR3 totals 13 residues. Germline V CDR1 and CDR2: MNHNY, SVGAGI (reference sequence). The CDR3 loop is CASRADRGTGYTF. The CDR3 DNA is TGTGCCAGCAGGGCTGACAGGGGAACTGGCTACACCTTC.

The chain uses TRBV19 and TRBJ2-3; unclear D gene. V shed 3 bases and J shed 0 bases, with 10 bases lying between them. This CDR3 is built from 15 residues. Germline assignment: CDR1 LNHDA and CDR2 SQIVND (reference sequence). CDR3 bases: TGTGCCAGTAGTATCTATTCGACTAGCACAGATACGCAGTATTTT. The encoded protein is CASSIYSTSTDTQYF.

V and J are TRBV19 and TRBJ1-5; 8 bases match TRBD1. V lost 3 bases and J lost 4; bases outside the gene matches: 14. Germline values: CDR1 LNHDA, CDR2 SQIVND (reference sequence). The length of the CDR3 is 18 residues. CDR3 coding DNA: TGTGCCAGTAGTATGATTACTGACAGGGGAGGTAGGAATCAGCCCCAGCATTTT. This encodes CASSMITDRGGRNQPQHF.

Here the CDR3 reads CASSLFTQGGTF. The CDR3 nucleotides are TGTGCCAGCAGCTTGTTCACCCAGGGAGGCACCTTC. The V gene is TRBV5-6, the J gene TRBJ1-2, with D possibly matching TRBD1 (5 bases). V lost 1 base to trimming and J lost 13 bases, with 14 bases between them. There are 12 residues in the CDR3. CDR1 SGHDT and CDR2 YYEEEE come from the germline V gene. Combining the CDR3 with reference TRBV5-6 and TRBJ1-2 gives the whole variable domain DAGVTQSPTHLIKTRGQQVTLRCSPKSGHDTVSWYQQALGQGPQFIFQYYEEEERQRGNFPDRFSGHQFPNYSSELNVNALLLGDSALYLCASSLFTQGGTFGSGTRLTVV.

The V call is TRBV14, the J call TRBJ2-3, with 11 bases aligning to TRBD2. The J segment lost 7 bases and the V segment lost 4 bases, leaving 19 bases of the junction unmatched. This CDR3 is 19 amino acids long. Germline CDR1 is SGHDN and CDR2 is FVKESK. The CDR3 DNA follows: TGTGCCAGCAGCCCTCGGCCCCCACTAGCGGGAGATTGGAGAAATACGCAGTATTTT. Protein: CASSPRPPLAGDWRNTQYF.

V gene TRBV10-2 combines with J gene TRBJ2-2; 12 bases are shared with TRBD2. V was clipped by 7 bases and J by 3 bases; unmatched bases: 6. Germline CDR1 is WSHSY and CDR2 is SAAADI. The CDR3 is 16 residues long. The CDR3 DNA follows: TGCGCCAGCACTTCTAGCGGGAGGGCGGACACCGGGGAGCTGTTTTTT. The encoded protein is CASTSSGRADTGELFF.

The rearrangement joins TRBV19 to TRBJ2-3; TRBD2 might be the D (6 bases). This CDR3 is built from 14 residues. Trimming took off 5 bases at V and 2 bases at J, with 11 bases between the two ends. The germline V gene has CDR1 LNHDA and CDR2 SQIVND (reference sequence). Here the CDR3 reads CASSAGYDTDTQYF. The DNA for the CDR3 is TGTGCCAGTAGTGCGGGATATGACACAGATACGCAGTATTTT. The complete variable domain, with remaining parts taken from reference TRBV19 and TRBJ2-3, reads DGGITQSPKYLFRKEGQNVTLSCEQNLNHDAMYWYRQDPGQGLRLIYYSQIVNDFQKGDIAEGYSVSREKKESFPLTVTSAQKNPTAFYLCASSAGYDTDTQYFGPGTRLTVL.

The rearrangement links TRBV2 to TRBJ1-4; 8 bases are shared with TRBD1. The CDR3 extends over 16 amino acids. With V trimmed by 7 bases and J by 0 bases, 7 bases remained unmatched. CDR1 SNHLY and CDR2 FYNNEI come from the germline V gene. CDR3 loop: CASNTQGAATNEKLFF. CDR3 DNA: TGTGCCAGCAATACCCAGGGGGCCGCAACTAATGAAAAACTGTTTTTT.

This chain joins TRBV29-1 and TRBJ2-7, with a tentative D call TRBD1 (5 bases). V lost 5 bases to trimming and J lost 3 bases, with 11 bases between them. This CDR3 region has 12 residues. Germline assignment: CDR1 SQVTM and CDR2 ANQGSEA. In DNA, the CDR3 is TGCAGCGTTTTAAAAGGGGACTACGAGCAGTACTTC. The encoded protein is CSVLKGDYEQYF.

This clone came up many times. The chain joins TRBV14 to TRBJ1-6; possibly TRBD1 for D (5 bases). Germline V gene lookup returns CDR1 SGHDN and CDR2 FVKESK. The CDR3 extends over 12 amino acids. V was trimmed by 4 bases and J by 9 bases, leaving 7 bases between them. CDR3 residues: CASSPQGSPLHF. The CDR3 DNA reads as TGTGCCAGCAGCCCCCAGGGTTCACCCCTCCACTTT.